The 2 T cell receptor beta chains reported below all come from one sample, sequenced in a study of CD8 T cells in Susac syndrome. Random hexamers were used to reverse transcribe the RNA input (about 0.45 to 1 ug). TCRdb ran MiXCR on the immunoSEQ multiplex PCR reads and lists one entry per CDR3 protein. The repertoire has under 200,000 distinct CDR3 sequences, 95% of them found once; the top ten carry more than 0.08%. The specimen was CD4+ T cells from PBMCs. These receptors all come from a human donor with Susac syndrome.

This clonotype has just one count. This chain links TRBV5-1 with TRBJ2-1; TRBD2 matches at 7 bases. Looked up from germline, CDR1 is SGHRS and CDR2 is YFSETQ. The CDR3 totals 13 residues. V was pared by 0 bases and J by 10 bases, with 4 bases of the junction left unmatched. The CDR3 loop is CASSLVTAGEQFF. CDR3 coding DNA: TGCGCCAGCAGCTTGGTGACAGCGGGGGAGCAGTTCTTC.

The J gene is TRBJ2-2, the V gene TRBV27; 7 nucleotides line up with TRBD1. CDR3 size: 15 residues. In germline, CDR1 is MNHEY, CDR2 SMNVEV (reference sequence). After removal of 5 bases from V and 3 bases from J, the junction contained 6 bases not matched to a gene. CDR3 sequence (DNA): TGTGCCAGCAGTACCTCAGGGGGATACACCGGGGAGCTGTTTTTT. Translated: CASSTSGGYTGELFF.